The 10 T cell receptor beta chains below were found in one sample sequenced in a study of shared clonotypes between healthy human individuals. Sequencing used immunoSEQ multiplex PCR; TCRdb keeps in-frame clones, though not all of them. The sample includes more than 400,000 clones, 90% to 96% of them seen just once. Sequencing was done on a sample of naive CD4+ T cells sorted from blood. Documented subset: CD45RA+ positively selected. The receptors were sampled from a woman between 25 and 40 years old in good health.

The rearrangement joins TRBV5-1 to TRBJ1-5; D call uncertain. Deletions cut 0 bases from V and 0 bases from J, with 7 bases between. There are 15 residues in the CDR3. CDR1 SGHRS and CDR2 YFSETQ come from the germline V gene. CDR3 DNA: TGCGCCAGCAGCTTGGACAGTCATAGCAATCAGCCCCAGCATTTT. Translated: CASSLDSHSNQPQHF.

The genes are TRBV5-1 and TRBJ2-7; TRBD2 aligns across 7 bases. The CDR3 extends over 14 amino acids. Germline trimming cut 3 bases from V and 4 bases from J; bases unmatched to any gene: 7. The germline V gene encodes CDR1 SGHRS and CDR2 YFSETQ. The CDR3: CASSWTSQTYEQYF. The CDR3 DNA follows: TGCGCCAGCAGCTGGACTAGTCAAACTTACGAGCAGTACTTC.

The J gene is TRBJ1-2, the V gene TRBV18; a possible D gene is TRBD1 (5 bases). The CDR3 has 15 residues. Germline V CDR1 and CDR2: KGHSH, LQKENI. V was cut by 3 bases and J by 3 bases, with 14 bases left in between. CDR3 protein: CASSPLGRGDYGYTF. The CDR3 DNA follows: TGTGCCAGCTCACCCCTCGGGCGGGGGGACTATGGCTACACCTTC.

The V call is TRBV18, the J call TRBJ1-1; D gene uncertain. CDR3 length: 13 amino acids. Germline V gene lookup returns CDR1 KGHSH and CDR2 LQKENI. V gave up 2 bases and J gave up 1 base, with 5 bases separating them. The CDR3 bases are TGTGCCAGCTCACCATTGTCGAACACTGAAGCTTTCTTT. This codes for CASSPLSNTEAFF.

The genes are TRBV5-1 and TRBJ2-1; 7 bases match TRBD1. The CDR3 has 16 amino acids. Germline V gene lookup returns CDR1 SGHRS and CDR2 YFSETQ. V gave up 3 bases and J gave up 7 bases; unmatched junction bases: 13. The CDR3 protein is CASSSRQGPSTNEQFF. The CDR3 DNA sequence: TGCGCCAGCAGCTCGAGACAGGGACCTAGCACAAATGAGCAGTTCTTC.

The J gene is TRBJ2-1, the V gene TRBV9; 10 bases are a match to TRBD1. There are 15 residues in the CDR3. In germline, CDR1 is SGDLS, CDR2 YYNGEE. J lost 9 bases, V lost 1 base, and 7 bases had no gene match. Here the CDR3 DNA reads TGTGCCAGCAGCGTATGCGGGACAGGGGACTGTGAGCAGTTCTTC. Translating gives CASSVCGTGDCEQFF.

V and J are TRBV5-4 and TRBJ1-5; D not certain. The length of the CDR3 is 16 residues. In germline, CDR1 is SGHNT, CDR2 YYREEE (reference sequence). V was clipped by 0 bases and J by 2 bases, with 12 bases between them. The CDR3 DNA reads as TGTGCCAGCAGCTTGGGTGGGCCCGGGGGCAATCAGCCCCAGCATTTT. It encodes CASSLGGPGGNQPQHF.

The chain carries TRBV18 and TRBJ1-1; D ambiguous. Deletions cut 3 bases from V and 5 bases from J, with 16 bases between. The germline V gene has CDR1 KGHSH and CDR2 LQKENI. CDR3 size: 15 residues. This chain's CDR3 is CASSPPDHRGTEAFF. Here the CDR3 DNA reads TGTGCCAGCTCACCCCCGGACCACCGGGGAACTGAAGCTTTCTTT.

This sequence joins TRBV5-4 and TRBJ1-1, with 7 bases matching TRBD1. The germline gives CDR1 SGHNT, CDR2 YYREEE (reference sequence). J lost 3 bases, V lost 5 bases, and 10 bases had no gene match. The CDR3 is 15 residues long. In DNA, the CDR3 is TGTGCCAGCAGAGATAGGGGCAGGGGGGACACTGAAGCTTTCTTT. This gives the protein CASRDRGRGDTEAFF.

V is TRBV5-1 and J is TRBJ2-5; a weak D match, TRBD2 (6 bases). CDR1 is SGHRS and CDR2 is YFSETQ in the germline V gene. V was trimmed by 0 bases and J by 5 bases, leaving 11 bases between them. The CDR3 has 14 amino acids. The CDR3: CASSLGDSRETQYF. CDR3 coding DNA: TGCGCCAGCAGCTTGGGGGACTCCCGGGAGACCCAGTACTTC. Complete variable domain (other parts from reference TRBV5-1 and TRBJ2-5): KAGVTQTPRYLIKTRGQQVTLSCSPISGHRSVSWYQQTPGQGLQFLFEYFSETQRNKGNFPGRFSGRQFSNSRSEMNVSTLELGDSALYLCASSLGDSRETQYFGPGTRLLVL.